This T cell receptor (beta chain) was identified during a study of cytomegalovirus exposure and HLA in healthy donors. The V gene end was trimmed by 5 bases and the J gene end by 10 bases; junction bases not matched to a gene: 12. This CDR3 contains 15 residues. Germline V gene lookup returns CDR1 PRHDT and CDR2 FYEKMQ (reference sequence). Use of 60 Vbeta and 13 Jbeta primers characterized the PCR. Sequencing was performed with immunoSEQ multiplex PCR; in TCRdb, only in-frame clones are kept and a portion is missing. Here the sample spans roughly 100,000 clones, 75% to 85% being singletons. The TCR comes from a woman younger than 30 in good health and CMV-seropositive. Sequences were obtained from PBMCs. The chain combines TRBV13 with TRBJ2-1; TRBD2 matches 9 bases. CDR3 bases: TGTGCCAGCAGCGCCCTAGCGGGGCTGAATACGGAGCAGTTCTTC. Translated, it gives CASSALAGLNTEQFF.